These 5 T cell receptor beta chains were all obtained from the same sample, sequenced in a study of T cell repertoires in cytomegalovirus infection. The antigens of these receptors remain unknown. A single record per CDR3 protein comes from TCRdb applying MiXCR to the reads. The sample lists some 120,000 distinct CDR3 sequences; 10% were seen once. Sequencing was carried out using PBMCs, sequenced either directly or after in vitro stimulation (not recorded which). All receptors derive from a human donor in good health (CMV status not recorded). Some clones in this sample may be carry-over from other donors' samples.

This clonotype was found many times. The gene calls are TRBV10-3 and TRBJ2-1; 10 nucleotides agree with TRBD1. Trimming cost V 11 bases and J 5 bases; bases outside gene matches: 9. The CDR3 covers 14 residues. Germline loops: CDR1 ENHRY, CDR2 SYGVKD. CDR3 coding DNA: TGTGCCTCGAAGGACAGGGGGAACAACAATGAGCAGTTCTTC. It translates to CASKDRGNNNEQFF.

This clonotype appeared many times. V gene TRBV9 combines with J gene TRBJ1-3; a possible D gene is TRBD1 (6 bases). The CDR3 is 18 amino acids. Deletions cut 4 bases from V and 1 base from J, with 21 bases between. The V gene's germline CDR1 is SGDLS and CDR2 YYNGEE. The CDR3 DNA sequence: TGTGCCAGCAGCCCAGGAGGGGGTCAGATCCTATCTGGAAACACCATATATTTT. Translated, it gives CASSPGGGQILSGNTIYF.

This clonotype was counted ten times or more. The rearrangement uses TRBV7-9 and TRBJ1-1, with a tentative D call TRBD1 (5 bases). V was clipped by 1 base and J by 5 bases, with 8 bases between them. Germline CDR1 reads SEHNR; CDR2 reads FQNEAQ (reference sequence). The CDR3 runs 13 residues. Written as DNA, the CDR3 is TGTGCCAGCAGCTTAGGAGGGGCTACTGAAGCTTTCTTT. This gives the protein CASSLGGATEAFF.

This clonotype was counted ten times or more. The V gene is TRBV7-8, the J gene TRBJ2-5; possibly TRBD2 for D (5 bases). This CDR3 region has 14 residues. The germline gives CDR1 SGHVS, CDR2 FQNEAQ. Trimming shortened V by 5 bases and J by 2 bases, and 12 bases separated the two germline ends. The CDR3 sequence: CASSRRGLQETQYF. The CDR3 DNA is TGTGCCAGCAGCCGTAGAGGGCTACAAGAGACCCAGTACTTC.

This clonotype was counted between two and nine times. The chain employs TRBV12-3 or TRBV12-4 and TRBJ2-5, with D unresolved. The CDR3 consists of 11 residues. The V end lost 8 bases, the J end lost 4 bases, and 8 bases lay between the germline ends. CDR3 residues: CASARRETQYF. The CDR3, as DNA: TGTGCCAGCGCTAGACGAGAGACCCAGTACTTC.